This record concerns one T cell receptor (beta chain) sequence. The CDR3 runs to 15 residues. CDR1 and CDR2 (germline): SEHNR, FQNEAQ (reference sequence). V lost 6 bases to trimming and J lost 2 bases, with 14 bases between them. PCR amplification relied on 60 Vbeta primers (plus 13 Jbeta primers). Produced via immunoSEQ multiplex PCR; TCRdb's table is partial and in-frame only. Among around 200,000 clones listed, 80% to 85% were seen once. This record belongs to a study of cytomegalovirus exposure and HLA in healthy donors. The genes are TRBV7-9 and TRBJ1-3, with a weak D call TRBD1 (5 bases). The sequence came from a woman aged 40-49 years in good health and CMV-seronegative. The sample was PBMCs. This CDR3 is CASSRDSTTGNTIYF. DNA of the CDR3: TGTGCCAGCAGTCGAGACAGCACTACTGGAAACACCATATATTTT.